The source of this T cell receptor (beta chain) is a study of blood T cell repertoires in COVID-19. The CDR3 has 13 residues. V lost 4 bases and J 2 bases, leaving 9 bases between the germline ends. Germline assignment: CDR1 MNHEY and CDR2 SVGEGT. Here immunoSEQ multiplex PCR was the method, and the copy in TCRdb shows in-frame clones only, minus some. The profile shows around 40,000 clones, over 75% of them singletons. The chain recombines TRBV6-2 or TRBV6-3 with TRBJ2-7, with D perhaps matching TRBD1 (6 bases). The specimen sequenced was peripheral blood. The TCR originated in an elderly man with active or convalescent COVID-19. This CDR3 reads CASSWTETYEQYF. The DNA for the CDR3 is TGTGCCAGCAGTTGGACAGAGACCTACGAGCAGTACTTC.